This T cell receptor (beta chain) was identified in a study of quantifying T cell responses using KT2 cells. The wider study: Reverse transcription used primers in the TCR alpha and beta constant regions.

The V gene lost 1 base and the J gene lost 7 bases, with 11 bases spanning the gap. The CDR3 extends over 13 amino acids. The germline V gene encodes CDR1 SGHVS and CDR2 FNYEAQ. This clonotype has at least ten counts. A single-stranded UMI oligo with SP2 sequence was ligated to cDNA 3' ends. An equimolar mix of RC1.1 and RC1.2 primed the beta chain across TRBC1 and TRBC2. MiXCR was run by TCRdb on the UMI-ligation and nested PCR reads, yielding one entry per CDR3 protein. There are about 53,000 distinct CDR3 sequences in the sample; 9% to 15% occur only once, and about 9.5% lies in the top ten. Sample: PBMCs spiked with cells of the T cell clone KT2. The rearrangement joins TRBV7-6 to TRBJ2-7; D gene uncertain. The TCR comes from a human donor. CDR3 sequence reads: CASSLGALQEQYF. CDR3 DNA: TGTGCCAGCAGCTTAGGCGCCCTCCAAGAGCAGTACTTC.